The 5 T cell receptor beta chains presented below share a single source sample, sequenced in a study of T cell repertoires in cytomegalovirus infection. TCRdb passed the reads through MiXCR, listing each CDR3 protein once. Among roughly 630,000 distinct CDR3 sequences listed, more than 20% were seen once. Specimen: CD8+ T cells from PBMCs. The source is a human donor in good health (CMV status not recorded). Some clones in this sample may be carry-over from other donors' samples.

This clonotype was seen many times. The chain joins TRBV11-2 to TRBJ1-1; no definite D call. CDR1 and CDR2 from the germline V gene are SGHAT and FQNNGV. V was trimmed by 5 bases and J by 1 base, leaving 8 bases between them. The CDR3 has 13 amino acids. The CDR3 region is CASSRPSNTEAFF. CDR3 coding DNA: TGTGCCAGCAGCCGCCCATCGAACACTGAAGCTTTCTTT.

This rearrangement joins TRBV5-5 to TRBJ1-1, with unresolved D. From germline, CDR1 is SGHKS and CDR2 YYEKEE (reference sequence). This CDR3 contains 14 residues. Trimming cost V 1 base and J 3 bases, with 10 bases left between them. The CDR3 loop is CASSLRAADTEAFF. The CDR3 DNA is TGTGCCAGCAGCTTGAGGGCGGCTGACACTGAAGCTTTCTTT.

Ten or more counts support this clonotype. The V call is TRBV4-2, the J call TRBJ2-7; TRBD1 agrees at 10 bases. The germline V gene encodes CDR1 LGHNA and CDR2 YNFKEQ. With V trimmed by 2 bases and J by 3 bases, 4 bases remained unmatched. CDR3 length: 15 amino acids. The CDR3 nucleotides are TGTGCCAGCAGCCAACCCGGGACAGGGGACTACGAGCAGTACTTC. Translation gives CASSQPGTGDYEQYF.

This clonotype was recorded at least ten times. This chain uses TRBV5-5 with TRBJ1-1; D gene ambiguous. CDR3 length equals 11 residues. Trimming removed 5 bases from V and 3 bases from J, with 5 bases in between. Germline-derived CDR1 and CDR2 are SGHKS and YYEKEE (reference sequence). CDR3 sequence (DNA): TGTGCCAGCAGGGTAGACACTGAAGCTTTCTTT. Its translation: CASRVDTEAFF.

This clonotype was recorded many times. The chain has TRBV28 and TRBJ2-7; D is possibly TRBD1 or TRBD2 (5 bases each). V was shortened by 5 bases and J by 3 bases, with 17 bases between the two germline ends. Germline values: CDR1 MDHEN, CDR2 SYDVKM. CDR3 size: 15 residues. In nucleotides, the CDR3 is TGTGCCAGCAGTACCCTCGGGGCGATAGACTACGAGCAGTACGTC. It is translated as CASSTLGAIDYEQYV.